What follows is one T cell receptor (beta chain) and its context. Its antigen is unknown. This record belongs to a study of CD8 T cells in ankylosing spondylitis. Study-level findings and limits: Blood of patients with ankylosing spondylitis appeared to be characterized by a TCR beta motif of several highly homologous variants. Reactive arthritis synovial fluid and blood previously showed some of these motif variants.

As the method for making TCR beta libraries, quantitative 5'-RACE with molecular barcodes was used. TCRdb recomputed calls from the 5' RACE reads with MiXCR, one row per CDR3 protein. The profile shows 200,000 to 250,000 distinct CDR3 sequences, roughly 32% of them singletons. The sequence derives from a male donor with ankylosing spondylitis or in good health (not recorded which). The sample was blood, either unsorted or a sorted T cell fraction (not recorded which).

CDR3 protein: CASSQRGDYNSPLHF. The CDR3 nucleotides are TGTGCCAGCAGCCAGCGGGGGGACTATAATTCACCCCTCCACTTT. This rearrangement joins TRBV7-8 to TRBJ1-6; D possibly corresponds to TRBD1 (5 bases). The CDR3 length is 15 residues. Deletions cut 5 bases from V and 3 bases from J, with 11 bases between. The germline V gene encodes CDR1 SGHVS and CDR2 FQNEAQ.